These T cell receptor beta chains were read from a single sample in a study of metastatic and nonmetastatic thyroid tumors. TCRdb re-called clones from the PCR reads using MiXCR. The table includes roughly 40,000 clones, roughly 16% detected once. The specimen sequenced was blood. The receptors here all came from a female donor with papillary thyroid cancer or a benign thyroid nodule (not recorded which). Some clones in this sample may be carry-over from other donors' samples. CDR3s include the opening cysteine and the closing phenylalanine or tryptophan. The D gene is left open where the match is weak. Clone size is stated in some rows and not others, as once, few, many or a class when expanded.

j_gene,abundance,v_gene,d_gene,CDR3aa
TRBJ1-2,few,TRBV20-1,NA,CSARGEGYTF
TRBJ2-6,NA,TRBV30,NA,CAWSVYRNDGGANVLTF
TRBJ1-3,many,TRBV6-1,NA,CASSLDGIGNTIYF
TRBJ2-1,NA,TRBV9,NA,CASSVGAIANEQFF
TRBJ1-4,many,TRBV4-2,TRBD1,CASSQGDRLATNEKLFF
TRBJ1-2,NA,TRBV5-4,NA,CASSLGGQGTFSYGYTF
TRBJ1-2,many,TRBV18,NA,CASSAATAHYGYTF
TRBJ2-7,few,TRBV12-3/TRBV12-4,TRBD1,CASIRDSRKQYF
TRBJ1-1,many,TRBV6-1,TRBD1,CASSPEYRGRTEAFF
TRBJ2-1,many,TRBV19,NA,CASSIDASSYNEQFF
TRBJ2-5,NA,TRBV20-1,NA,CSAEKGGETQYF
TRBJ1-5,many,TRBV5-1,NA,CASSEGQGNQPQHF
TRBJ2-7,many,TRBV10-2,NA,CASSDGALPDF
TRBJ2-3,many,TRBV24-1,TRBD1,CATSDPRQGDTQYF
TRBJ2-1,few,TRBV28,NA,CASSTGSSYNEQFF
TRBJ2-7,medium-sized,TRBV6-1,NA,CASSEAYEQYF
TRBJ2-3,few,TRBV5-4,TRBD2,CASSLGGGRSTDTQYF